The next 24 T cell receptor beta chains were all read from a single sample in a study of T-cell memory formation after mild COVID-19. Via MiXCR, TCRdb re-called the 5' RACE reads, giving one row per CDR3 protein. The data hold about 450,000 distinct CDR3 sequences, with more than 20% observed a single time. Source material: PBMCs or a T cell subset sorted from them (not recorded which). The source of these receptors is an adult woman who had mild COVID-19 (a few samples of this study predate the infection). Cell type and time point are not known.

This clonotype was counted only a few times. CDR3 sequence: CATSARGSVDEQFF. CDR3 bases: TGTGCCACCAGTGCCCGCGGCTCAGTTGATGAGCAGTTCTTC. The chain links TRBV24-1 to TRBJ2-1, with no clear D. The CDR3 covers 14 residues. Germline lookup yields CDR1 KGHDR and CDR2 SFDVKD. V was pared by 5 bases and J by 8 bases, with 15 bases between.

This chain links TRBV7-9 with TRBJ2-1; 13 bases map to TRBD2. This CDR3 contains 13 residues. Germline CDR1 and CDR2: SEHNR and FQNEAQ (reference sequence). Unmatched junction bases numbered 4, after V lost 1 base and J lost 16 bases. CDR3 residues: CASSLGLAGGRFF. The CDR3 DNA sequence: TGTGCCAGCAGCTTAGGACTAGCGGGAGGACGTTTCTTC.

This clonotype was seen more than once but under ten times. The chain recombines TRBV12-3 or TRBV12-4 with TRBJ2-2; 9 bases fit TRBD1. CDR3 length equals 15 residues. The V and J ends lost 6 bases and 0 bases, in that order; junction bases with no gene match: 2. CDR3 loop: CASRTGGSNTGELFF. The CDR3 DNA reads TGTGCCAGCAGGACAGGGGGGTCGAACACCGGGGAGCTGTTTTTT.

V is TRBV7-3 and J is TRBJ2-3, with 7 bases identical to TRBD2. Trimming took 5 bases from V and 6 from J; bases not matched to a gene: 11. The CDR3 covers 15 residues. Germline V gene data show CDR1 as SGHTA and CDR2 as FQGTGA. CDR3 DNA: TGTGCCAGCAGCCCCGGAGGAGGGAGGGTGGATACGCAGTATTTT. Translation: CASSPGGGRVDTQYF.

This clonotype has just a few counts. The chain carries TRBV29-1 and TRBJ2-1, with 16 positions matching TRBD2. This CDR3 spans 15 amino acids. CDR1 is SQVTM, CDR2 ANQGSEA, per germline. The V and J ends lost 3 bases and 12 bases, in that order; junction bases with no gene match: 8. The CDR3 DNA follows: TGCAGCGTTGATGGGACTAGCGGGAGGGCCCTAGGGCAGTTCTTC. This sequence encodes CSVDGTSGRALGQFF.

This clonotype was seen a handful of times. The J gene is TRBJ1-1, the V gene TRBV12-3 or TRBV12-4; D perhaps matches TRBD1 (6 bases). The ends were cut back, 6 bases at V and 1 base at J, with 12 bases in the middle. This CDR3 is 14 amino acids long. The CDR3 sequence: CASSTGTRNTEAFF. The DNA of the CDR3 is TGTGCCAGCAGCACCGGGACAAGGAACACTGAAGCTTTCTTT.

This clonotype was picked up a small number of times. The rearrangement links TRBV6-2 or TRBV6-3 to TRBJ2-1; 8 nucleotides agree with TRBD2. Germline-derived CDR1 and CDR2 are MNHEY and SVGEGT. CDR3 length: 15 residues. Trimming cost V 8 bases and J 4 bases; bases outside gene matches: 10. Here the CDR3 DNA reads TGTGCCAGCCGTCACGGAGGCGGGGGGTACAATGAGCAGTTCTTC. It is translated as CASRHGGGGYNEQFF.

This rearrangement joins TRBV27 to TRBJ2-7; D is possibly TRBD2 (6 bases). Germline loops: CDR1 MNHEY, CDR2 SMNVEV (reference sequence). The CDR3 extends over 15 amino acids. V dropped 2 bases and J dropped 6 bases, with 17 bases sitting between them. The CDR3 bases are TGTGCCAGCAGTTTAAGGGGCGGGACGCCCCTCGAGCAGTACTTC. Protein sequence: CASSLRGGTPLEQYF.

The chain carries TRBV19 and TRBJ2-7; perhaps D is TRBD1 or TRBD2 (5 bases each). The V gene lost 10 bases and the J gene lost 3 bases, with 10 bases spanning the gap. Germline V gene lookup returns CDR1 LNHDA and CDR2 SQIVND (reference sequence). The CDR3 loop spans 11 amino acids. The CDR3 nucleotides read TGTGCCACCCTGGGGGACTACGAGCAGTACTTC. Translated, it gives CATLGDYEQYF.

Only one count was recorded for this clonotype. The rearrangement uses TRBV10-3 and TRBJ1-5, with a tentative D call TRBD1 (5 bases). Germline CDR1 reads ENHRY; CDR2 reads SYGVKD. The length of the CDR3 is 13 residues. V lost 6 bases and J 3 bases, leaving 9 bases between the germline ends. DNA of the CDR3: TGTGCCATCAGCCCGACAGTCAATCAGCCCCAGCATTTT. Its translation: CAISPTVNQPQHF.

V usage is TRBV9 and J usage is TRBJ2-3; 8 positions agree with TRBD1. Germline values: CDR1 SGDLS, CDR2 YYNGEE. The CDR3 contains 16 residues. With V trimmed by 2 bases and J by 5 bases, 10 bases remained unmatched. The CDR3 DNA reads TGTGCCAGCAGCGTCTACGGGACAGGCCGGGGAGATACGCAGTATTTT. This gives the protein CASSVYGTGRGDTQYF. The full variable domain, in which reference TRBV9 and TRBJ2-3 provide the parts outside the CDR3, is DSGVTQTPKHLITATGQRVTLRCSPRSGDLSVYWYQQSLDQGLQFLIQYYNGEERAKGNILERFSAQQFPDLHSELNLSSLELGDSALYFCASSVYGTGRGDTQYFGPGTRLTVL.

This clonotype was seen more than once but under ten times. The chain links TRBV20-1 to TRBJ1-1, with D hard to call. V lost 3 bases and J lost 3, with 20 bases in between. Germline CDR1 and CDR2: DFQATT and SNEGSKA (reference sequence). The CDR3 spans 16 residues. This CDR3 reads CSARGSDLHEDTEAFF. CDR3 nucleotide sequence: TGCAGTGCTAGGGGATCCGACCTACATGAGGACACTGAAGCTTTCTTT.

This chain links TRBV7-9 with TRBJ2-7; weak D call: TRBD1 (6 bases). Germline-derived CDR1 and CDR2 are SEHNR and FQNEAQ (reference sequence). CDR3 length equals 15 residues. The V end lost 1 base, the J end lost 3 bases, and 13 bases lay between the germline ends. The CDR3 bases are TGTGCCAGCAGCTTAGTGCTGACAGGAGACTACGAGCAGTACTTC. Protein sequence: CASSLVLTGDYEQYF.

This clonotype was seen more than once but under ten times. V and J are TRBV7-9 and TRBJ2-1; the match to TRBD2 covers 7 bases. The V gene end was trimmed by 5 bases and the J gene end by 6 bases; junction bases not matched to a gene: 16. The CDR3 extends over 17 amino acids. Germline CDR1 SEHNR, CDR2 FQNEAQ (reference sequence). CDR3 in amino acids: CASSPSGWGGPGNEQFF. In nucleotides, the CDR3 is TGTGCCAGCAGCCCGTCTGGGTGGGGAGGGCCAGGCAATGAGCAGTTCTTC.

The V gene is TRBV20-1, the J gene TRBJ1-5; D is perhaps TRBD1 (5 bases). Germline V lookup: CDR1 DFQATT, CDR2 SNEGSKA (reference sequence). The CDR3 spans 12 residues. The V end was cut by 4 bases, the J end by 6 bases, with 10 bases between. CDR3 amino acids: CSATSGSQPQHF. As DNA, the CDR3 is TGCAGTGCTACTTCAGGGAGTCAGCCCCAGCATTTT.

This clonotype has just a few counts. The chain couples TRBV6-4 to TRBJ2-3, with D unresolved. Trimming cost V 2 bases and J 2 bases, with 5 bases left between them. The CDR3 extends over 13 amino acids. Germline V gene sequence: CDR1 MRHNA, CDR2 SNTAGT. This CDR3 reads CASSDGNTDTQYF. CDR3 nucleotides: TGTGCCAGCAGTGACGGGAACACAGATACGCAGTATTTT.

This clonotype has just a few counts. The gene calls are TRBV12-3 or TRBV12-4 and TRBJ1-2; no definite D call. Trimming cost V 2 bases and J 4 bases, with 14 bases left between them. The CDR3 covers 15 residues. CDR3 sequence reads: CASSLTQHSAYGYTF. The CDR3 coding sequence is TGTGCCAGCAGTTTAACCCAGCACTCCGCCTATGGCTACACCTTC.

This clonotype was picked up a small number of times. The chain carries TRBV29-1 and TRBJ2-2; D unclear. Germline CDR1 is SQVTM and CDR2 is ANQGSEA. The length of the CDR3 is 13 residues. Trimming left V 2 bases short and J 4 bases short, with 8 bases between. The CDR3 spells CSVEKGFTGELFF. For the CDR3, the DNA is TGCAGCGTTGAAAAAGGGTTCACCGGGGAGCTGTTTTTT.

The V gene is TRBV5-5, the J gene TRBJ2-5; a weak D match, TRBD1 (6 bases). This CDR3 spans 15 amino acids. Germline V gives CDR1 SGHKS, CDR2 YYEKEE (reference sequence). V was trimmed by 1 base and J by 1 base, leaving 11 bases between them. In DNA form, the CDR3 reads TGTGCCAGCAGCTTGTTCCAGGGGATCCAAGAGACCCAGTACTTC. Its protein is CASSLFQGIQETQYF.

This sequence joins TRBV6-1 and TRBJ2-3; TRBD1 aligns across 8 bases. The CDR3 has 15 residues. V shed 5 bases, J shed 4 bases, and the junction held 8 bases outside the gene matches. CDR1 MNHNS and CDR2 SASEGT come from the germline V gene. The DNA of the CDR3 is TGTGCCAGCAGTCCCCGGACAGGGTTGGCAGATACGCAGTATTTT. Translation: CASSPRTGLADTQYF.

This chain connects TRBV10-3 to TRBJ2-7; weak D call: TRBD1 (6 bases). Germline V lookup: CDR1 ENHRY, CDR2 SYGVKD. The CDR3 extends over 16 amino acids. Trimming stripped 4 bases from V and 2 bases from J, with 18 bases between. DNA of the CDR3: TGTGCCATCAGTGGCGGACAGCTTAATTTTCCCTACGAGCAGTACTTC. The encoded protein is CAISGGQLNFPYEQYF.

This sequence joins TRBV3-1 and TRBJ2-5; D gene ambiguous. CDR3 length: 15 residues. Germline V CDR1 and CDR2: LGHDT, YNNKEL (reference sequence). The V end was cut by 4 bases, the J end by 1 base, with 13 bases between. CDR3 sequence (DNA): TGTGCCAGCAGCCCACAAAAGGGAAGCCAAGAGACCCAGTACTTC. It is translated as CASSPQKGSQETQYF.

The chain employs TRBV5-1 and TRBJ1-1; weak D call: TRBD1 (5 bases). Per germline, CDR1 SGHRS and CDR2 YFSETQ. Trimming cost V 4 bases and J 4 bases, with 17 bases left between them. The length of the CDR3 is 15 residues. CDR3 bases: TGCGCCAGCAGCGCATCGTCGGGGGGTCGCACTGAAGCTTTCTTT. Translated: CASSASSGGRTEAFF.

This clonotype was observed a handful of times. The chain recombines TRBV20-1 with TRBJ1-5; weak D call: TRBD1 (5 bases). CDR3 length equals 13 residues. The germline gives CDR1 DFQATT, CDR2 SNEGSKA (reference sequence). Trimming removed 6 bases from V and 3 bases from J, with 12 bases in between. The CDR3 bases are TGCAGTGCCATGGGGGACCCCAATCAGCCCCAGCATTTT. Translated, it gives CSAMGDPNQPQHF.